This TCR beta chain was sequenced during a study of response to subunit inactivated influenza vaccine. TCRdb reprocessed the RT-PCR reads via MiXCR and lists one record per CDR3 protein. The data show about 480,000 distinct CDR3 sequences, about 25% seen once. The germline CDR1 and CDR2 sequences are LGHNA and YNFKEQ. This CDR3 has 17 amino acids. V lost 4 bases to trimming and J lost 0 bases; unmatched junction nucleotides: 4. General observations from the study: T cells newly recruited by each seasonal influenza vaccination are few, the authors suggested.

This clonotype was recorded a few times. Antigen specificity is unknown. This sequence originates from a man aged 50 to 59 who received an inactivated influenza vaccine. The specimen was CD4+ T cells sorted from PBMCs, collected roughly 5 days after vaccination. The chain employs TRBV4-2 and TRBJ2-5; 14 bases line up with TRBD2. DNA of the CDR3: TGTGCCAGCAGCCTCGGGACTAGCGGGGGACACCAAGAGACCCAGTACTTC. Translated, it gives CASSLGTSGGHQETQYF.